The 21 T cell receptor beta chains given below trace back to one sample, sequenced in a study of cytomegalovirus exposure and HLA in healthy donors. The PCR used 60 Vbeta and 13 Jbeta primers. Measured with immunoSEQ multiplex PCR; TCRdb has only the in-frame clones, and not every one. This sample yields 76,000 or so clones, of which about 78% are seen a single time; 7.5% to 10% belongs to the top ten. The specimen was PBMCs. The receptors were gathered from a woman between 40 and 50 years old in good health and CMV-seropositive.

CDR3: CASSQMGGEQYF. The CDR3, as DNA: TGTGCCAGCAGCCAGATGGGAGGCGAGCAGTACTTC. V gene TRBV7-8 combines with J gene TRBJ2-7, with a possible D match to TRBD2 (6 bases). Germline CDR1 SGHVS, CDR2 FQNEAQ. CDR3 length equals 12 residues. Between the trimmed V and J ends, which lost 5 bases and 6 bases, there was a span of 11 bases. Using reference TRBV7-8 and TRBJ2-7 for the parts outside the CDR3, the full variable domain is GAGVSQSPRYKVAKRGQDVALRCDPISGHVSLFWYQQALGQGPEFLTYFQNEAQLDKSGLPSDRFFAERPEGSVSTLKIQRTQQEDSAVYLCASSQMGGEQYFGPGTRLTVT.

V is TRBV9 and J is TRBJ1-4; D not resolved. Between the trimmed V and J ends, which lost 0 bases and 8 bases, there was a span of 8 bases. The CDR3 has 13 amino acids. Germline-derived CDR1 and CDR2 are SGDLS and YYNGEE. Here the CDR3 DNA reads TGTGCCAGCAGCGTAGGGGCTGGGGAAAAACTGTTTTTT. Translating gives CASSVGAGEKLFF.

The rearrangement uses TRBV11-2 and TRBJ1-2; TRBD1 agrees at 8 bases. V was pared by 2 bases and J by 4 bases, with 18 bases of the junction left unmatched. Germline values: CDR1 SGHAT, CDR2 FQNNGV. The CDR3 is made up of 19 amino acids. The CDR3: CASSLIPGTGLTVGYGYTF. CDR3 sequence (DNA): TGTGCCAGCAGCTTAATCCCCGGGACAGGTCTGACGGTCGGCTATGGCTACACCTTC.

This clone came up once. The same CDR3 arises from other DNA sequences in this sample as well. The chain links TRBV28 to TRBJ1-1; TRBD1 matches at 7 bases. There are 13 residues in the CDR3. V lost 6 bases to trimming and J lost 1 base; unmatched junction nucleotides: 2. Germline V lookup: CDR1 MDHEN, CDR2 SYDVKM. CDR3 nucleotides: TGTGCCAGCAGCCCAGGGGGGAACACTGAAGCTTTCTTT. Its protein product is CASSPGGNTEAFF.

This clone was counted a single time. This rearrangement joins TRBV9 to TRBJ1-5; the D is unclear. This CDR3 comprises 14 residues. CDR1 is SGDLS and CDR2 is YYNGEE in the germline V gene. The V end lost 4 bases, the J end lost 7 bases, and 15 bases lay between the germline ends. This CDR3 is CASSWAFVIQPQHF. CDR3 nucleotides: TGTGCCAGCAGCTGGGCGTTTGTAATCCAGCCCCAGCATTTT.

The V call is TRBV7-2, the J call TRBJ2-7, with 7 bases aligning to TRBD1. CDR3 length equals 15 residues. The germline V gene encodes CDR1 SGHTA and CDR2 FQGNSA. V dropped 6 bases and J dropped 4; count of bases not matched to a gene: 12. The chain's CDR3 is CASRLGTARFYEQYF. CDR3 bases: TGTGCCAGCAGGCTAGGGACAGCACGATTTTACGAGCAGTACTTC.

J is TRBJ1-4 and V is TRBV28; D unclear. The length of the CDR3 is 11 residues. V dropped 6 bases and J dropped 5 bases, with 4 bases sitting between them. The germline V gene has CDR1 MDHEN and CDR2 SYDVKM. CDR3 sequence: CASSRNEKLFF. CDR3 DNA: TGTGCCAGCAGCAGGAATGAAAAACTGTTTTTT.

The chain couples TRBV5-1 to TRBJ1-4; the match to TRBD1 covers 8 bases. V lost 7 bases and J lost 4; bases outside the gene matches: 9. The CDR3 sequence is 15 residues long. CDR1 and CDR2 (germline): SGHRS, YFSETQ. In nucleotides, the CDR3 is TGCGCCAGCCGAGAGCAGGGGGCGGGTAATGAAAAACTGTTTTTT. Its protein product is CASREQGAGNEKLFF.

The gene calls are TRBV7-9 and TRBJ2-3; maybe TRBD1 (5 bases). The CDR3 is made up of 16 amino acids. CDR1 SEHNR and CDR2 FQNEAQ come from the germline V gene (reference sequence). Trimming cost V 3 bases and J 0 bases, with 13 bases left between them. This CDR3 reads CASSFYQGSSTDTQYF. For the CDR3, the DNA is TGTGCCAGCAGCTTCTATCAGGGCTCTAGCACAGATACGCAGTATTTT.

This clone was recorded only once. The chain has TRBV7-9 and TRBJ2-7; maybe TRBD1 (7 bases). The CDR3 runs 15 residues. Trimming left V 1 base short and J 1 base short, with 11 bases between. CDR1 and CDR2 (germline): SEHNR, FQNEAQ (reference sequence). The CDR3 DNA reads TGTGCCAGCAGCTTAGAGCAGGGGGGTTCCTACGAGCAGTACTTC. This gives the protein CASSLEQGGSYEQYF.

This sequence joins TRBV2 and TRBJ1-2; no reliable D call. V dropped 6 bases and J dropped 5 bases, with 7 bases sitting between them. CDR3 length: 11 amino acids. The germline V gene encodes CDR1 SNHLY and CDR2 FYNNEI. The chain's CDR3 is CASRYIYGYTF. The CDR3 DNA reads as TGTGCCAGCAGATATATATATGGCTACACCTTC.

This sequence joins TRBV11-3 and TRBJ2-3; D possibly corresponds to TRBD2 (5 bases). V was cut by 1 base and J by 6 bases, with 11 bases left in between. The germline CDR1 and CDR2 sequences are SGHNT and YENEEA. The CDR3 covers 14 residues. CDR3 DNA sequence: TGTGCCAGCAGCTTAGGACTACCCCCTGATACGCAGTATTTT. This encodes CASSLGLPPDTQYF.

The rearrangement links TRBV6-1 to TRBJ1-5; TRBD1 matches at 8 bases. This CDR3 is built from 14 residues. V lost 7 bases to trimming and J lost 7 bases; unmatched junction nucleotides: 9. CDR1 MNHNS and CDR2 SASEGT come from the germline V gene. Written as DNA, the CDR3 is TGTGCCAGCAACTCGGACAGGGCGGGACAGCCCCAGCATTTT. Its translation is CASNSDRAGQPQHF.

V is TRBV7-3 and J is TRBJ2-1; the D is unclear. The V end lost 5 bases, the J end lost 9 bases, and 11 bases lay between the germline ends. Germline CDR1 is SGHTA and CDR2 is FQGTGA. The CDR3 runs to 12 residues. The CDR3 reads CASSPPNGEQFF. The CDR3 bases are TGTGCCAGCAGCCCCCCCAACGGTGAGCAGTTCTTC.

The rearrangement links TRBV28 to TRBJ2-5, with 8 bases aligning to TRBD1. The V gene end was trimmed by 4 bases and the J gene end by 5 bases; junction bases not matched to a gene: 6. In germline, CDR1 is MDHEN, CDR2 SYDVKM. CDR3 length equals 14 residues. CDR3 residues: CASSSQGAQETQYF. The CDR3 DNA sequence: TGTGCCAGCAGTTCGCAGGGGGCGCAGGAGACCCAGTACTTC.

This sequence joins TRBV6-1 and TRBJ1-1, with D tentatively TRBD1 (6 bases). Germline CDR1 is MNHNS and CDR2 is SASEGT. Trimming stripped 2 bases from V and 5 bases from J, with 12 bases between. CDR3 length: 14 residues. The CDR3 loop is CASSERGGWTEAFF. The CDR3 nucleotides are TGTGCCAGCAGTGAAAGGGGGGGGTGGACTGAAGCTTTCTTT.

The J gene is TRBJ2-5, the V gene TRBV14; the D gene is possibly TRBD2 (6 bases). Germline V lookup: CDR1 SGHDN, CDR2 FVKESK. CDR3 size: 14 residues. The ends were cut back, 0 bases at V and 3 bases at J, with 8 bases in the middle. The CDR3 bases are TGTGCCAGCAGCCAAGACACGGGGGAAGAGACCCAGTACTTC. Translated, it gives CASSQDTGEETQYF.

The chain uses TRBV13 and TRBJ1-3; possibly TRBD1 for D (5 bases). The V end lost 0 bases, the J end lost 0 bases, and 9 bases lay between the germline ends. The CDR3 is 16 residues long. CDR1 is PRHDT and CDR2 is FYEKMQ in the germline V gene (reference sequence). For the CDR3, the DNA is TGTGCCAGCAGCTTAGGGGGGAGGGGCTCTGGAAACACCATATATTTT. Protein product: CASSLGGRGSGNTIYF.

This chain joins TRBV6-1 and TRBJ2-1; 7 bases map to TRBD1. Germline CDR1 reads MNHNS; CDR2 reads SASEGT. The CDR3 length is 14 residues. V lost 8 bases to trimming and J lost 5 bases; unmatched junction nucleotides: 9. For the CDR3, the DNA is TGTGCCAGCCTAAAGGGGACAGAGAACAATGAGCAGTTCTTC. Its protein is CASLKGTENNEQFF.

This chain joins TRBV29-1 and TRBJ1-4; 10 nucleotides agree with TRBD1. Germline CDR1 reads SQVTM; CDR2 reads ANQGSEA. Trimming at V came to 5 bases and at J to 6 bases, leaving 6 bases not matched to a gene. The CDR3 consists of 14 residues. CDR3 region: CSVTPGTGDEKLFF. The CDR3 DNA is TGCAGCGTTACCCCCGGGACAGGGGATGAAAAACTGTTTTTT.

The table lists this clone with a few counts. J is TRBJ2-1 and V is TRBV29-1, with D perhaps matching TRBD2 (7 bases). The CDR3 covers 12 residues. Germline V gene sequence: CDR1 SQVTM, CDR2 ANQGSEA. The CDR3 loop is CRGDGGLNEQFF. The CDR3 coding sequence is TGCAGAGGGGACGGGGGGCTGAATGAGCAGTTCTTC.